A selection of T cell receptor beta chains follows, all from one sample in a study of cytomegalovirus exposure and HLA in healthy donors. TCRdb's table, derived via immunoSEQ multiplex PCR, lists solely in-frame clones and lacks some. The sample records about 200,000 clones, 75% to 85% being singletons. The sequencing input was PBMCs. Receptors were obtained from a woman aged 40 to 49 in good health and CMV-seronegative. The CDR3 runs from the conserved cysteine through the conserved F or W. Fields, in order: clone size, D gene, J gene, V gene, CDR3 protein, CDR3 DNA. A D gene is named only where the DNA matches it firmly. Not every row has a clone size; where given, it reads once, few, many or a size class.

size: .
D: .
J: TRBJ2-4
V: TRBV7-9
CDR3: CASSLQERSGTLKNIQYF
DNA: TGTGCCAGCAGCTTACAGGAACGCTCCGGGACTCTGAAAAACATTCAGTACTTC

size: .
D: TRBD2
J: TRBJ2-2
V: TRBV7-9
CDR3: CASSKLAGSNTGELFF
DNA: TGTGCCAGCAGCAAACTAGCGGGGTCGAACACCGGGGAGCTGTTTTTT

size: .
D: .
J: TRBJ2-5
V: TRBV18
CDR3: CASSPPAAQETQYF
DNA: TGTGCCAGCTCACCACCGGCAGCGCAAGAGACCCAGTACTTC

size: .
D: .
J: TRBJ2-7
V: TRBV19
CDR3: CASSAGGAYEQYF
DNA: TGTGCCAGTAGCGCCGGAGGGGCCTACGAGCAGTACTTC

size: .
D: .
J: TRBJ1-5
V: TRBV27
CDR3: CASSLLPQDNQPQHF
DNA: TGTGCCAGCAGTCTTCTCCCACAGGACAATCAGCCCCAGCATTTT

size: .
D: TRBD1
J: TRBJ1-3
V: TRBV18
CDR3: CASSPTGTSGNTIYF
DNA: TGTGCCAGCTCACCGACAGGGACCTCTGGAAACACCATATATTTT

size: .
D: .
J: TRBJ2-1
V: TRBV4-2
CDR3: CASSRELALSSYNEQFF
DNA: TGTGCCAGCAGCCGCGAACTAGCCCTGAGCTCCTACAATGAGCAGTTCTTC

size: .
D: .
J: TRBJ1-6
V: TRBV2
CDR3: CAGRRDNSPLHF
DNA: TGTGCCGGCAGGAGGGATAATTCACCCCTCCACTTT

size: .
D: TRBD1
J: TRBJ1-1
V: TRBV5-1
CDR3: CASSSWTGGFTEAFF
DNA: TGCGCCAGCAGCTCTTGGACAGGGGGCTTCACTGAAGCTTTCTTT

size: once
D: .
J: TRBJ2-7
V: TRBV5-6
CDR3: CASSAEASRVIGYEQYF
DNA: TGTGCCAGCAGCGCCGAGGCTAGCCGCGTAATTGGGTACGAGCAGTACTTC

size: .
D: TRBD1
J: TRBJ1-1
V: TRBV5-6
CDR3: CASSNDRGPEAFF
DNA: TGTGCCAGCAGCAACGACAGGGGGCCTGAAGCTTTCTTT

size: once
D: .
J: TRBJ1-5
V: TRBV19
CDR3: CASSNMAGYSNQPQHF
DNA: TGTGCCAGTAGTAACATGGCAGGGTATAGCAATCAGCCCCAGCATTTT

size: .
D: .
J: TRBJ2-3
V: TRBV10-3
CDR3: CASRAPYRTDTQYF
DNA: TGTGCCTCCAGGGCTCCCTACCGCACAGATACGCAGTATTTT

size: .
D: TRBD1
J: TRBJ2-4
V: TRBV5-4
CDR3: CASSEFRGLAKNIQYF
DNA: TGTGCCAGCAGCGAGTTCAGGGGGTTAGCCAAAAACATTCAGTACTTC

size: .
D: .
J: TRBJ2-6
V: TRBV4-1
CDR3: CASSQGPVSGANVLTF
DNA: TGCGCCAGCAGCCAGGGGCCCGTATCTGGGGCCAACGTCCTGACTTTC

size: .
D: TRBD1
J: TRBJ2-7
V: TRBV27
CDR3: CASSIQGASSYEQYF
DNA: TGTGCCAGCAGTATACAGGGGGCTAGCTCCTACGAGCAGTACTTC

size: .
D: TRBD1
J: TRBJ2-7
V: TRBV7-6
CDR3: CASSPEPGQYYEQYF
DNA: TGTGCCAGCAGCCCAGAGCCGGGACAGTACTACGAGCAGTACTTC

size: .
D: .
J: TRBJ2-7
V: TRBV15
CDR3: CATSTPGSGRHEQYF
DNA: TGTGCCACCAGCACGCCTGGGAGCGGACGGCACGAGCAGTACTTC

size: few
D: TRBD2
J: TRBJ2-3
V: TRBV30
CDR3: CAWRMGLAGVDTQYF
DNA: TGTGCCTGGAGGATGGGACTAGCGGGAGTTGATACGCAGTATTTT

size: .
D: .
J: TRBJ1-2
V: TRBV5-4
CDR3: CASTDRQTLNYGYTF
DNA: TGTGCCAGCACCGACCGACAGACCCTAAACTATGGCTACACCTTC

size: .
D: TRBD2
J: TRBJ2-1
V: TRBV27
CDR3: CASSFWLAGVNEQFF
DNA: TGTGCCAGCAGTTTTTGGCTAGCGGGAGTTAATGAGCAGTTCTTC

size: .
D: .
J: TRBJ2-1
V: TRBV2
CDR3: CASTQRSIYNEQFF
DNA: TGTGCCAGCACCCAGCGGAGCATTTACAATGAGCAGTTCTTC

size: few
D: .
J: TRBJ1-1
V: TRBV4-2
CDR3: CASSPSGSTEAFF
DNA: TGTGCCAGCAGCCCCTCAGGAAGCACTGAAGCTTTCTTT

size: once
D: TRBD1
J: TRBJ1-5
V: TRBV28
CDR3: CASWDRGPQHF
DNA: TGTGCCAGTTGGGACAGGGGGCCCCAGCATTTT

size: few
D: TRBD2
J: TRBJ2-3
V: TRBV7-9
CDR3: CASSTSGRHTQYF
DNA: TGTGCCAGCAGCACCTCCGGGAGGCATACGCAGTATTTT

size: once
D: .
J: TRBJ1-2
V: TRBV29-1
CDR3: CSVDLQGPNYGYTF
DNA: TGCAGCGTGGACTTACAGGGTCCGAACTATGGCTACACCTTC

size: .
D: .
J: TRBJ1-4
V: TRBV6-5
CDR3: CASSYGKRVKLFF
DNA: TGTGCCAGCAGTTACGGGAAGAGGGTAAAACTGTTTTTT

size: .
D: TRBD1
J: TRBJ1-4
V: TRBV18
CDR3: CASSRQGTNEKLFF
DNA: TGTGCCAGCTCGCGACAGGGAACTAATGAAAAACTGTTTTTT

size: .
D: .
J: TRBJ1-6
V: TRBV2
CDR3: CASSEKGGYSPLHF
DNA: TGTGCCAGCAGTGAAAAGGGAGGATACTCACCCCTCCACTTT

size: .
D: .
J: TRBJ2-5
V: TRBV4-1
CDR3: CASSQEWRSEETQYF
DNA: TGCGCCAGCAGCCAAGAGTGGCGGAGCGAAGAGACCCAGTACTTC

size: .
D: TRBD1
J: TRBJ1-2
V: TRBV7-8
CDR3: CASSLLGRAGGVYGYTF
DNA: TGTGCCAGCAGCTTATTAGGGAGGGCAGGGGGCGTCTATGGCTACACCTTC

size: .
D: TRBD2
J: TRBJ2-7
V: TRBV7-6
CDR3: CASSWYSGWGQDEQYF
DNA: TGTGCCAGCAGCTGGTATAGCGGGTGGGGCCAGGACGAGCAGTACTTC

size: .
D: TRBD2
J: TRBJ2-7
V: TRBV7-9
CDR3: CASSSGESGRGNEQYF
DNA: TGTGCCAGCAGCTCGGGGGAGAGCGGGAGGGGGAACGAGCAGTACTTC

size: .
D: .
J: TRBJ2-5
V: TRBV5-6
CDR3: CASSLGGRSQYF
DNA: TGTGCCAGCAGCTTGGGGGGGAGGTCCCAGTACTTC

size: .
D: .
J: TRBJ2-3
V: TRBV7-9
CDR3: CASSSTLTDTQYF
DNA: TGTGCCAGCAGCTCCACTCTCACAGATACGCAGTATTTT

size: .
D: .
J: TRBJ2-7
V: TRBV28
CDR3: CATQLGAQGSYEQYF
DNA: TGTGCCACCCAGCTTGGGGCCCAAGGGTCCTACGAGCAGTACTTC

size: .
D: .
J: TRBJ1-2
V: TRBV4-2
CDR3: CASSSSAGARGYGYTF
DNA: TGTGCCAGCAGCTCCTCAGCGGGGGCGCGTGGGTATGGCTACACCTTC

size: few
D: .
J: TRBJ1-1
V: TRBV7-9
CDR3: CASSLGQAGEAFF
DNA: TGTGCCAGCAGCTTAGGGCAGGCGGGGGAAGCTTTCTTT

size: .
D: TRBD2
J: TRBJ2-3
V: TRBV19
CDR3: CASSRRTSGRIDTQYF
DNA: TGTGCCAGTAGTAGACGGACTAGCGGGAGGATAGATACGCAGTATTTT

size: .
D: TRBD2
J: TRBJ2-2
V: TRBV10-3
CDR3: CAIRPGLAGGAWTGELFF
DNA: TGTGCCATCAGGCCGGGACTAGCGGGAGGGGCGTGGACCGGGGAGCTGTTTTTT

size: .
D: TRBD1
J: TRBJ2-7
V: TRBV30
CDR3: CAHDRDSYEQYF
DNA: TGTGCCCATGACAGGGACTCCTACGAGCAGTACTTC

size: .
D: .
J: TRBJ1-4
V: TRBV9
CDR3: CASSVAGGGYEKLFF
DNA: TGTGCCAGCAGCGTAGCGGGGGGCGGGTATGAAAAACTGTTTTTT

size: .
D: TRBD1
J: TRBJ1-5
V: TRBV5-1
CDR3: CASRVDRVKFCQPQHF
DNA: TGCGCCAGCAGAGTGGACAGGGTGAAGTTCTGTCAGCCCCAGCATTTT

size: .
D: .
J: TRBJ2-2
V: TRBV27
CDR3: CASSLIPSQNGELFF
DNA: TGTGCCAGCAGTTTAATTCCTAGTCAGAACGGGGAGCTGTTTTTT

size: few
D: .
J: TRBJ2-7
V: TRBV4-1
CDR3: CASSQGIYSYEQYF
DNA: TGCGCCAGCAGCCAAGGTATTTACTCCTACGAGCAGTACTTC

size: .
D: TRBD2
J: TRBJ2-3
V: TRBV19
CDR3: CASSTRTSGRTDTQYF
DNA: TGTGCCAGTAGTACCCGGACTAGCGGGAGGACAGATACGCAGTATTTT

size: .
D: .
J: TRBJ1-1
V: TRBV7-5
CDR3: CVRSLAPGNRAFF
DNA: TGTGTCAGAAGCTTAGCTCCAGGGAATCGGGCTTTCTTT

size: .
D: TRBD2
J: TRBJ2-2
V: TRBV29-1
CDR3: CSVVSGSTSGELFF
DNA: TGCAGCGTTGTAAGCGGGAGTACCAGCGGGGAGCTGTTTTTT

size: .
D: .
J: TRBJ2-7
V: TRBV5-4
CDR3: CASSPGTYEQYF
DNA: TGTGCCAGCAGCCCGGGGACTTACGAGCAGTACTTC

size: .
D: TRBD1
J: TRBJ2-7
V: TRBV18
CDR3: CASFRDRDAEQYF
DNA: TGTGCCAGCTTCCGGGACAGGGATGCCGAGCAGTACTTC

size: .
D: .
J: TRBJ2-7
V: TRBV5-1
CDR3: CASSLAVEGRVVRDEQYF
DNA: TGCGCCAGCAGCTTGGCCGTTGAGGGTCGAGTCGTTCGCGACGAGCAGTACTTC

size: few
D: TRBD2
J: TRBJ2-7
V: TRBV2
CDR3: CASSLGLAGSGEQYF
DNA: TGTGCCAGCAGTCTGGGACTAGCGGGAAGTGGCGAGCAGTACTTC

size: .
D: .
J: TRBJ1-1
V: TRBV20-1
CDR3: CSREMNTEAFF
DNA: TGCAGCCGGGAGATGAACACTGAAGCTTTCTTT

size: .
D: TRBD2
J: TRBJ2-5
V: TRBV19
CDR3: CASSMTSGGVETQYF
DNA: TGTGCCAGTAGTATGACTAGCGGAGGGGTAGAGACCCAGTACTTC